This TCR beta chain emerged from a study of blood T cells in healthy people across ages. The authors ran a second PCR of 7 to 11 cycles using a sample-barcoded 5' primer and a J-beta primer mix. Through a template-switch adaptor with 12 random nucleotides, each cDNA molecule received a tag. TCRdb fed the 5' RACE reads into MiXCR, producing one record per CDR3 protein. Of around 1,600,000 distinct CDR3 sequences listed, roughly 43% are singletons. This CDR3 is built from 16 residues. J was trimmed by 0 bases and V by 1 base; bases with no gene match: 1. Germline CDR1 is MGHDK and CDR2 is SYGVNS. Samples had at least 7 million PBMCs isolated from them. The amount of total RNA extracted per sample was at least 5.5 micrograms.

Sequences were obtained from blood. The V call is TRBV25-1, the J call TRBJ2-5; 11 nucleotides align to TRBD2. The clonotype was recovered from a woman between 18 and 30 years old in good health. The CDR3 here is CASSEWTSGYQETQYF. CDR3 nucleotides: TGTGCCAGCAGTGAATGGACTAGCGGGTACCAAGAGACCCAGTACTTC.